Listed below are T cell receptor beta chains from one sample, sequenced in a study of OX40 agonist ivuxolimab in advanced cancers. Clones were read by immunoSEQ multiplex PCR, and TCRdb kept only the in-frame ones, dropping some. The data contain 15,000 to 20,000 clones, roughly 85% of them seen just once; the ten biggest clones take up about 31%. This specimen was CD4+ or CD8+ T cells sorted from blood, taken in a trial of the OX40 agonist ivuxolimab. The receptors were sampled from an adult with an advanced solid tumor such as melanoma, head and neck, liver or kidney cancer. Both conserved end residues are part of each CDR3.

v_gene,j_gene,CDR3aa
TRBV7-3,TRBJ2-5,CASSLVVVPFETQYF
TRBV6-6,TRBJ2-7,CASSYATAYEQYF
TRBV19,TRBJ2-1,CASSMGLQEQFF
TRBV6-6,TRBJ2-6,CASTDPGGSGANVLTF
TRBV7-8,TRBJ2-1,CASSWVGNRGYNEQFF
TRBV10-3,TRBJ1-4,CAISEAGLNEKLFF
TRBV2,TRBJ2-2,CASSEADRAGTGELFF
TRBV11-3,TRBJ2-1,CASSLRSNEQFF
TRBV21-1,TRBJ1-2,CASSIGHMYGYTF
TRBV6-5,TRBJ2-1,CASGLTNEQFF
TRBV4-2,TRBJ2-3,CASSQDGGQAGFF
TRBV7-2,TRBJ1-3,CASSLHDSYSGNTIYF
TRBV9,TRBJ2-6,CASSPAAASTGANVLTF
TRBV28,TRBJ1-6,CASSFSETESSYNSPLHF
TRBV7-8,TRBJ2-1,CASSHHREVIYEQFF